This T cell receptor (beta chain) was identified during a study of early T cells in non-severe SARS-CoV-2 infection. Looking at the study overall: The input, bulk RNA from unsorted whole blood, was sequenced, and chains were unpaired.

One entry per CDR3 protein results from TCRdb running MiXCR on the 5' RACE reads. The sample lists over 85,000 distinct CDR3 sequences, roughly an eighth occurring once. The sequence derives from an adult who was a healthcare worker with PCR-confirmed SARS-CoV-2 infection or an uninfected control (not recorded which). Sequencing was performed on whole blood, taken at baseline.

CDR3 coding DNA: TGCGCCAGCAGCTCCGCTGGTGTTCTCACAGATACGCAGTATTTT. It translates to CASSSAGVLTDTQYF. The chain combines TRBV5-1 with TRBJ2-3; D call uncertain. The CDR3 loop spans 15 amino acids. The germline V gene encodes CDR1 SGHRS and CDR2 YFSETQ. V was shortened by 3 bases and J by 2 bases, with 13 bases between the two germline ends.